Following are 23 T cell receptor beta chains from one sample sequenced in a study of cytomegalovirus exposure and HLA in healthy donors. The PCR made use of 60 Vbeta and 13 Jbeta primers. Clones were read by immunoSEQ multiplex PCR, and TCRdb kept only the in-frame ones, dropping some. Of roughly 170,000 clones in the sample, 80% were seen once. Input material: PBMCs. These receptors came from a boy aged 5 to 17 in good health and CMV-seronegative.

CDR3 loop: CASKGASIYNEQFF. CDR3 coding DNA: TGTGCCAGCAAGGGGGCCTCAATCTACAATGAGCAGTTCTTC. The chain has TRBV2 and TRBJ2-1, with TRBD1 identical over 7 bases. Germline V CDR1 and CDR2: SNHLY, FYNNEI. The CDR3 extends over 14 amino acids. V lost 7 bases and J lost 3; bases outside the gene matches: 6. Based on the CDR3 plus reference TRBV2 and TRBJ2-1, the full variable domain is EPEVTQTPSHQVTQMGQEVILRCVPISNHLYFYWYRQILGQKVEFLVSFYNNEISEKSEIFDDQFSVERPDGSNFTLKIRSTKLEDSAMYFCASKGASIYNEQFFGPGTRLTVL.

This clone was seen just once. The rearrangement joins TRBV19 to TRBJ1-2; D is unresolved. This CDR3 has 13 residues. V shed 1 base and J shed 5 bases, with 8 bases lying between them. Germline V gives CDR1 LNHDA, CDR2 SQIVND (reference sequence). The CDR3 here is CASSIGGFYGYTF. In DNA, the CDR3 is TGTGCCAGTAGTATAGGAGGCTTTTATGGCTACACCTTC. Based on the CDR3 plus reference TRBV19 and TRBJ1-2, the full variable domain is DGGITQSPKYLFRKEGQNVTLSCEQNLNHDAMYWYRQDPGQGLRLIYYSQIVNDFQKGDIAEGYSVSREKKESFPLTVTSAQKNPTAFYLCASSIGGFYGYTFGSGTRLTVV.

This rearrangement joins TRBV4-2 to TRBJ1-4, with a tentative D call TRBD1 (5 bases). The CDR3 contains 16 residues. Germline V gives CDR1 LGHNA, CDR2 YNFKEQ. V was trimmed by 0 bases and J by 3 bases, leaving 11 bases between them. CDR3 coding DNA: TGTGCCAGCAGCCAAGATCGAAGCAGGGCTAATGAAAAACTGTTTTTT. It specifies CASSQDRSRANEKLFF.

This clone has just a few counts. The V and J genes are TRBV25-1 and TRBJ1-1, with 9 nucleotides matching TRBD1. The V gene's germline CDR1 is MGHDK and CDR2 SYGVNS. After removal of 4 bases from V and 3 bases from J, the junction contained 6 bases not matched to a gene. The length of the CDR3 is 15 residues. Here the CDR3 reads CASSVGTGMDTEAFF. CDR3 in DNA: TGTGCCAGCAGTGTCGGGACAGGGATGGACACTGAAGCTTTCTTT.

J is TRBJ1-6 and V is TRBV6-1; D call uncertain. V was pared by 0 bases and J by 8 bases, with 8 bases between. Germline V CDR1 and CDR2: MNHNS, SASEGT. The CDR3 is 14 residues long. CDR3 sequence reads: CASSEAERDSPLHF. The CDR3 DNA is TGTGCCAGCAGTGAAGCGGAGAGGGATTCACCCCTCCACTTT.

This sequence joins TRBV21-1 and TRBJ1-6; the table names TRBD1, a call not compared with the DNA. TRBV21-1 is termed a pseudogene. The CDR3 extends over 15 amino acids. The CDR3 reads CASSKGRGIRSPLHF. The CDR3 DNA is TGTGCCAGCAGCAAGGGCAGGGGCATTCGTTCACCCCTCCACTTT.

Concerning this clone: Sequence at one end of the junction differs from germline and may be a read error. The V and J genes are TRBV9 and TRBJ1-1, with TRBD1 matching over 8 bases. The CDR3 has 14 residues. Per germline, CDR1 SGDLS and CDR2 YYNGEE. The CDR3, as DNA: TGTGTCAGCAGCGGACAGGGTTTGCGTACTGAAGCTTTCTTT. It encodes CVSSGQGLRTEAFF.

The chain links TRBV25-1 to TRBJ2-6, with TRBD2 as a possible D gene (5 bases). V lost 1 base and J lost 13, with 14 bases in between. Germline V lookup: CDR1 MGHDK, CDR2 SYGVNS. The length of the CDR3 is 14 residues. CDR3 region: CASSELGRTGVLTF. The CDR3 DNA reads as TGTGCCAGCAGTGAATTGGGTCGAACGGGGGTCCTGACTTTC.

A few counts support this clone. CDR3 residues: CASSDSGRATDTQYF. The CDR3 DNA sequence: TGTGCCAGCAGTGACAGCGGGAGGGCGACAGATACGCAGTATTTT. The rearrangement uses TRBV6-4 and TRBJ2-3, with 10 nucleotides matching TRBD2. Germline CDR1 MRHNA, CDR2 SNTAGT. V lost 2 bases, J lost 3 bases, and 2 bases stayed unmatched. The length of the CDR3 is 15 residues.

This chain joins TRBV25-1 and TRBJ2-7; 7 bases are a match to TRBD2. This CDR3 region has 14 residues. The germline CDR1 and CDR2 sequences are MGHDK and SYGVNS. V trimming: 6 bases; J trimming: 1 base; junction bases outside the gene matches: 6. CDR3 nucleotide sequence: TGTGCCAGCAGCGGACTAGGGGATTCCTACGAGCAGTACTTC. Its protein is CASSGLGDSYEQYF.

This chain's CDR3 is CASTPGTAERNEKLFF. The CDR3 coding sequence is TGTGCCAGCACCCCCGGGACAGCTGAAAGAAATGAAAAACTGTTTTTT. The chain employs TRBV6-6 and TRBJ1-4, with TRBD1 identical over 7 bases. CDR3 size: 16 residues. Per germline, CDR1 MNHNY and CDR2 SVGAGI (reference sequence). V was clipped by 7 bases and J by 5 bases; unmatched bases: 13.

The CDR3 DNA follows: TGTGCCAGCAGCGAAATACCGGGACTAGCGGGGGGGCCTTACACCGGGGAGCTGTTTTTT. It is translated as CASSEIPGLAGGPYTGELFF. The gene calls are TRBV2 and TRBJ2-2; 16 positions agree with TRBD2. CDR3 size: 20 residues. Per the germline V gene, CDR1 is SNHLY and CDR2 is FYNNEI. V shed 6 bases, J shed 3 bases, and the junction held 13 bases outside the gene matches.

V and J are TRBV6-1 and TRBJ1-5; tentatively, D is TRBD1 (5 bases). This CDR3 is built from 15 residues. Germline V gives CDR1 MNHNS, CDR2 SASEGT. V was clipped by 1 base and J by 6 bases, with 13 bases between them. CDR3: CASSEDRREGQPQHF. CDR3 sequence (DNA): TGTGCCAGCAGTGAAGATCGCAGGGAGGGTCAGCCCCAGCATTTT.

This clone came up a few times. This chain joins TRBV4-1 and TRBJ1-2; D is perhaps TRBD1 (6 bases). Per the germline V gene, CDR1 is MGHRA and CDR2 is YSYEKL. V lost 2 bases and J lost 5, with 27 bases in between. The CDR3 has 19 residues. In DNA, the CDR3 is TGCGCCAGCAGCCAACGACCGGTCGGAACAGGGCAACGTCAATATGGCTACACCTTC. Amino acids: CASSQRPVGTGQRQYGYTF.

This chain links TRBV7-3 with TRBJ1-1, with 10 bases that match TRBD1. Germline lookup yields CDR1 SGHTA and CDR2 FQGTGA. The trim removed 4 bases at V and 6 bases at J, leaving 2 bases unmatched. The CDR3 is made up of 13 amino acids. Here the CDR3 reads CASSWDRGSEAFF. CDR3 bases: TGTGCCAGCAGCTGGGACAGGGGATCTGAAGCTTTCTTT.

This chain links TRBV14 with TRBJ2-1; 10 bases fit TRBD2. Germline V gives CDR1 SGHDN, CDR2 FVKESK. V lost 0 bases and J lost 4; bases outside the gene matches: 12. The CDR3 contains 19 residues. As DNA, the CDR3 is TGTGCCAGCAGCCAAGAAGGACCAGGACTAGCGGCTCCGTACAATGAGCAGTTCTTC. Translation: CASSQEGPGLAAPYNEQFF.

This rearrangement joins TRBV7-9 to TRBJ2-7; TRBD1 is a possible D gene (6 bases). The germline CDR1 and CDR2 sequences are SEHNR and FQNEAQ (reference sequence). V gave up 5 bases and J gave up 3 bases, with 14 bases separating them. The CDR3 totals 14 residues. Written as DNA, the CDR3 is TGTGCCAGCAGCCCAGGCTGGGGGCGCTACGAGCAGTACTTC. This translates into CASSPGWGRYEQYF.

The rearrangement joins TRBV27 to TRBJ1-1; 10 nucleotides match TRBD1. From germline, CDR1 is MNHEY and CDR2 SMNVEV (reference sequence). The V and J ends lost 8 bases and 3 bases, in that order; junction bases with no gene match: 3. CDR3 length: 13 amino acids. CDR3 protein: CASRQGADTEAFF. CDR3 in DNA: TGTGCCAGCCGACAGGGGGCGGACACTGAAGCTTTCTTT.

V and J are TRBV19 and TRBJ1-1; maybe TRBD1 (6 bases). Per the germline V gene, CDR1 is LNHDA and CDR2 is SQIVND (reference sequence). V lost 11 bases to trimming and J lost 5 bases, with 12 bases between them. The CDR3 totals 11 residues. The DNA for the CDR3 is TGTGCCGTTAATAGGGGGACTGAAGCTTTCTTT. This encodes CAVNRGTEAFF.

The chain uses TRBV9 and TRBJ2-7; 8 nucleotides line up with TRBD1. The V gene end was trimmed by 0 bases and the J gene end by 12 bases; junction bases not matched to a gene: 2. Looked up from germline, CDR1 is SGDLS and CDR2 is YYNGEE. The CDR3 has 11 residues. As DNA, the CDR3 is TGTGCCAGCAGCGTAGGGGACAGGCTGTACTTC. As protein: CASSVGDRLYF.

V is TRBV30 and J is TRBJ2-7; TRBD1 agrees at 9 bases. The germline gives CDR1 GTSNPN, CDR2 SVGIG (reference sequence). The CDR3 is 16 amino acids. With V trimmed by 4 bases and J by 5 bases, 15 bases remained unmatched. The CDR3 loop reads CAWIPAPGQGLHEQYF. CDR3 DNA sequence: TGTGCCTGGATTCCCGCCCCGGGACAGGGTCTTCACGAGCAGTACTTC.

This chain joins TRBV27 and TRBJ2-7; TRBD2 aligns across 7 bases. With V trimmed by 3 bases and J by 5 bases, 4 bases remained unmatched. This CDR3 contains 13 residues. From germline, CDR1 is MNHEY and CDR2 SMNVEV (reference sequence). Here the CDR3 DNA reads TGTGCCAGCAGTTTCCGACTAGCAAACGAGCAGTACTTC. Its translation is CASSFRLANEQYF.

This chain links TRBV6-1 with TRBJ2-3; perhaps TRBD2 as D (7 bases). The germline V gene has CDR1 MNHNS and CDR2 SASEGT. The CDR3 runs 18 residues. The V and J ends lost 0 bases and 3 bases respectively, with 19 bases between them. This CDR3 is CASSEARGGSLRTDTQYF. The CDR3 DNA is TGTGCCAGCAGTGAAGCGCGCGGGGGCAGTCTGAGGACAGATACGCAGTATTTT.